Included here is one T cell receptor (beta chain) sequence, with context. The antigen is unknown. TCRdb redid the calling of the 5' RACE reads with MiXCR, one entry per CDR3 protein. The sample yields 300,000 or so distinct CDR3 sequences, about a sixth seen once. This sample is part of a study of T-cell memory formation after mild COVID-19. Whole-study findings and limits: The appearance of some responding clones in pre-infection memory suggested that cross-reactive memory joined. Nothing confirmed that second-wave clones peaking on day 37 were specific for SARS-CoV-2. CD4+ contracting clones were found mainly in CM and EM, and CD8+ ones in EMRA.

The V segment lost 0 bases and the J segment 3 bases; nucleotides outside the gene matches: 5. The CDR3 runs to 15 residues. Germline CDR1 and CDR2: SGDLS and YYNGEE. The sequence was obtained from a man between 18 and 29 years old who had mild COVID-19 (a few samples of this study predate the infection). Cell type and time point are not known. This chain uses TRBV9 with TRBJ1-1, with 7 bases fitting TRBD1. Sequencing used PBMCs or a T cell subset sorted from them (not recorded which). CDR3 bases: TGTGCCAGCAGCGTAGCTCTGGACAGGCACACTGAAGCTTTCTTT. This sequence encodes CASSVALDRHTEAFF.